A selection of T cell receptor beta chains follows, all from one sample in a study of PD-L1 blockade in urothelial cancer. Assay used: immunoSEQ multiplex PCR; TCRdb lists only in-frame clones, some missing. This sample has around 93,000 clones, with around four fifths found just once. The sequenced sample was PBMCs, obtained around atezolizumab (anti-PD-L1) treatment. All receptors derive from a man in his 70s with urothelial cancer. Both conserved end residues are part of each CDR3. A D gene is named only where the DNA matches it firmly. Size is stated for part of the rows, as once, few or many counts, or as a class when the clone is expanded.

>TRBV4-3|12|TRBJ2-3|-|-
TGCGCCAGCAGCCCGGGTGCAGATACGCAGTATTTT
CASSPGADTQYF
>TRBV11-3|16|TRBJ2-5|TRBD2|-
TGTGCCAGCAGCTTAGTTCCCTCTAGCGGCCAAGAGACCCAGTACTTC
CASSLVPSSGQETQYF
>TRBV5-4|15|TRBJ2-5|TRBD2|-
TGTGCCAGCAGCCGAGGGAGCGGGGTCCAAGAGACCCAGTACTTC
CASSRGSGVQETQYF
>TRBV7-2|15|TRBJ2-5|TRBD2|-
TGTGCCAGCAGCAGCTTAGGACTAGTGGGAGAGACCCAGTACTTC
CASSSLGLVGETQYF
>TRBV18|14|TRBJ1-2|-|once
TGTGCCAGCTCACCAGGCGGGGGGTTCTATGGCTACACCTTC
CASSPGGGFYGYTF
>TRBV7-2|14|TRBJ1-1|-|-
TGTGCCAGCAGCGTGGACTCCTCGGGGGCTGAAGCTTTCTTT
CASSVDSSGAEAFF
>TRBV9|16|TRBJ2-1|TRBD2|-
TGTGCCAGCAGCGTTGGAGCGGGGCTCTCCTACAATGAGCAGTTCTTC
CASSVGAGLSYNEQFF
>TRBV2|14|TRBJ2-5|TRBD2|few
TGTGCCAGCAGTGAAAGTAGCGGGCAAGAGACCCAGTACTTC
CASSESSGQETQYF
>TRBV4-1|13|TRBJ2-5|-|-
TGCGCCAGCAGCCAAGATGGGCCCGGTAACCAGTACTTC
CASSQDGPGNQYF
>TRBV6-6|15|TRBJ1-2|TRBD1|-
TGTGCCAGCAGTTATCAAGGACAGGGGGACTATGGCTACACCTTC
CASSYQGQGDYGYTF
>TRBV19|18|TRBJ1-5|TRBD1|-
TGTGCCAGTAGTACCCCCCGGACAGGGGTGACTAGCAATCAGCCCCAGCATTTT
CASSTPRTGVTSNQPQHF
>TRBV7-2|15|TRBJ1-3|-|-
TGTGCCAGCAGCCCTCAGGGGAGCTCTGGAAACACCATATATTTT
CASSPQGSSGNTIYF
>TRBV11-3|15|TRBJ2-7|TRBD2|once
TGTGCCAGCAGCCCCAGCGGGAGGGCCCGCTACGAGCAGTACTTC
CASSPSGRARYEQYF
>TRBV10-3|15|TRBJ2-2|-|-
TGTGCCATCAGGGCAGTACAGGGGAACACCGGGGAGCTGTTTTTT
CAIRAVQGNTGELFF
>TRBV2|14|TRBJ1-1|TRBD1|-
TGTGCCAGCAGCCCTGACAGGGCCGTCACTGAAGCTTTCTTT
CASSPDRAVTEAFF
>TRBV7-2|14|TRBJ2-7|-|-
TGTGCCAGCAGCTTATTACAGGTCTCCTACGAGCAGTACTTC
CASSLLQVSYEQYF
>TRBV7-2|12|TRBJ2-7|-|-
TGTGCCAGCAGCTTAGTGCTCAGCGAGCAGTACTTC
CASSLVLSEQYF
>TRBV5-1|14|TRBJ2-1|-|-
TGCGCCAGCAGCTTGGCCCGGCAGGACAATGAGCAGTTCTTC
CASSLARQDNEQFF
>TRBV7-8|15|TRBJ2-5|-|once
TGTGCCAGCAGCTTAGTTTCGGGGTATGGAGAGACCCAGTACTTC
CASSLVSGYGETQYF
>TRBV9|15|TRBJ2-3|TRBD2|-
TGTGCCAGCAGCGTAGGTAACGGGGGGGGAGATACGCAGTATTTT
CASSVGNGGGDTQYF
>TRBV21-1|16|TRBJ2-1|-|-
TGTGCCAGCAGCAAAGGTGGGCAGGGTATAGGTGATGAGCAGTTCTTC
CASSKGGQGIGDEQFF
>TRBV7-8|13|TRBJ1-5|-|-
TGTGCCAGCAGCTGGGACTACAATCAGCCCCAGCATTTT
CASSWDYNQPQHF
>TRBV10-2|15|TRBJ2-1|TRBD2|-
TGCGCCAGCAGGGCCGGGACTAGCGGGGACAATGAGCAGTTCTTC
CASRAGTSGDNEQFF
>TRBV9|15|TRBJ2-1|TRBD1|-
TGTGCCAGCAGCCCTCGGACAGGGTCTTACAATGAGCAGTTCTTC
CASSPRTGSYNEQFF
>TRBV11-1|15|TRBJ2-2|TRBD1|-
TGTGCCAGCAGCGAAAGGACAGGTTGGACCGGGGAGCTGTTTTTT
CASSERTGWTGELFF
>TRBV13|15|TRBJ2-7|TRBD2|-
TGTGCCAGCAGCCCCGAGCGGGGGGGAGGAAACGAGCAGTACTTC
CASSPERGGGNEQYF
>TRBV10-3|17|TRBJ2-1|-|-
TGTGCCATCAGTGAAGAACGGGGGGCGGGGATCTACAATGAGCAGTTCTTC
CAISEERGAGIYNEQFF
>TRBV6-5|16|TRBJ1-2|TRBD1|few
TGTGCCAGCAGTAACTTACCGGGACAGGGGTCCTATGGCTACACCTTC
CASSNLPGQGSYGYTF
>TRBV10-3|14|TRBJ1-1|TRBD1|-
TGTGCCATCAGTCCTACAGGGGTGAAAACTGAAGCTTTCTTT
CAISPTGVKTEAFF
>TRBV7-2|14|TRBJ2-1|-|once
TGTGCCAGCAGCGCACTGCGGGGATACAATGAGCAGTTCTTC
CASSALRGYNEQFF
>TRBV6-5|16|TRBJ2-1|TRBD2|-
TGTGCCAGCAGTTACTCGAGGGGACGGGAGGTCGATGAGCAGTTCTTC
CASSYSRGREVDEQFF
>TRBV5-5|15|TRBJ2-5|-|-
TGTGCCAGCAGCTTGGCCGGTGGGGGGCAAGAGACCCAGTACTTC
CASSLAGGGQETQYF
>TRBV7-2|13|TRBJ2-3|-|few
TGTGCCAGCAGCTCGACTAGCACAGATACGCAGTATTTT
CASSSTSTDTQYF
>TRBV7-2|14|TRBJ2-7|-|-
TGTGCCAGCAGCCGGGGACAACCAAACTACGAGCAGTACTTC
CASSRGQPNYEQYF
>TRBV30|18|TRBJ2-1|-|-
TGTGCCTGGAGTTTCCCAACTTTTCGGGACAACGAGTACAATGAGCAGTTCTTC
CAWSFPTFRDNEYNEQFF
>TRBV7-2|15|TRBJ2-7|TRBD2|-
TGTGCCAGCAGCGCTACTCTAGCGGCTGACTACGAGCAGTACTTC
CASSATLAADYEQYF
>TRBV12-5|17|TRBJ1-1|TRBD1|few
TGTGCTAGTGGCCTTGGGACAGGGCTCTTAGAGGACACTGAAGCTTTCTTT
CASGLGTGLLEDTEAFF
>TRBV7-6|16|TRBJ2-2|TRBD1|-
TGTGCCAGCAGCTTCGGGACAGGGGGAATCACCGGGGAGCTGTTTTTT
CASSFGTGGITGELFF
>TRBV7-3|14|TRBJ2-1|-|-
TGTGCCAGCAGCTCCGAGGGCTCCTACAATGAGCAGTTCTTC
CASSSEGSYNEQFF
>TRBV5-1|14|TRBJ2-7|TRBD2|-
TGCGCCAGCAGCCGAAGCGGGGACTTTTACGAGCAGTACTTC
CASSRSGDFYEQYF
>TRBV7-8|16|TRBJ2-5|TRBD2|-
TGTGCCAGCAGCCTTACGGGCAGCGGGAGGAGGGAGACCCAGTACTTC
CASSLTGSGRRETQYF